This T cell receptor beta chain was identified in a study of OX40 agonist ivuxolimab in advanced cancers. Study in general: While on treatment, patients had intravenous ivuxolimab at 0.01 to 10 mg/kg every 2 weeks. Participants averaged about 60 years of age (range roughly 23 to 79) and were 75% to 90% male. Study observations and caveats: By week 6 at 0.1 to 3.0 mg/kg, blood CD4+ and CD8+ T cells had expanded clonally.

Clones were read by immunoSEQ multiplex PCR, and TCRdb kept only the in-frame ones, dropping some. This table holds some 62,000 clones, around four fifths found once. The CDR3 runs 13 residues. In germline, CDR1 is GTSNPN, CDR2 SVGIG (reference sequence). V lost 1 base, J lost 8 bases, and 11 bases lay in between. As regards this clone: What it binds is not known.

This material consisted of CD4+ or CD8+ T cells sorted from blood, taken in a trial of the OX40 agonist ivuxolimab. The chain joins TRBV30 to TRBJ1-4; no definite D call. The receptor was isolated from an adult with an advanced solid tumor such as melanoma, head and neck, liver or kidney cancer. CDR3 residues: CAWSGPGREKLFF. DNA for the CDR3: TGTGCCTGGAGTGGGCCTGGGAGAGAAAAACTGTTTTTT.